This TCR beta chain stems from a study of monozygotic twins with cystic fibrosis. Here immunoSEQ multiplex PCR was the method, and the copy in TCRdb shows in-frame clones only, minus some. The sample records 25,000 to 30,000 clones, 90% being singletons. CDR1 ENHRY and CDR2 SYGVKD come from the germline V gene. The length of the CDR3 is 11 residues. Trimming cost V 3 bases and J 2 bases, with 1 base left between them. Source material: blood. This sequence originates from a girl aged 2-15 years with cystic fibrosis. The rearrangement uses TRBV10-3 and TRBJ1-2; D uncertain. The CDR3, as DNA: TGTGCCATCAGTGACAACTATGGCTACACCTTC. Translation gives CAISDNYGYTF.